This TCR beta chain stems from a study of OX40 agonist ivuxolimab in advanced cancers. Germline CDR1 reads MDHEN; CDR2 reads SYDVKM. V gave up 4 bases and J gave up 5 bases, with 14 bases separating them. This CDR3 contains 14 residues. The protocol was immunoSEQ multiplex PCR, while the TCRdb copy is restricted to in-frame clones and leaves out a portion. The sample holds about 75,000 clones, 86% seen once. The TCR was taken from an adult with an advanced solid tumor such as melanoma, head and neck, liver or kidney cancer. Specimen: CD4+ or CD8+ T cells sorted from blood, collected in a trial of the OX40 agonist ivuxolimab. This chain links TRBV28 with TRBJ2-5; a possible D gene is TRBD2 (5 bases). CDR3 DNA sequence: TGTGCCAGCAGTTCCCAAAGCGGATACGAGACCCAGTACTTC. This translates into CASSSQSGYETQYF.